A single sample is the source of the 24 T cell receptor beta chains below, sequenced in a study of blood T cell repertoires in COVID-19. Clones were sequenced by immunoSEQ multiplex PCR, and TCRdb holds only the in-frame ones, with some missing. Of 180,000 or so clones listed, around 88% were seen once; the top ten hold about 4.1%. Sequenced sample: peripheral blood. These receptors originate from a woman in her 30s with acute or convalescent COVID-19.

The rearrangement uses TRBV5-6 and TRBJ1-2; 9 bases are shared with TRBD1. V lost 8 bases to trimming and J lost 13 bases; unmatched junction nucleotides: 9. This CDR3 has 11 amino acids. Looked up from germline, CDR1 is SGHDT and CDR2 is YYEEEE. The CDR3 protein is CASQQGAVPTF. The CDR3 nucleotides read TGTGCCAGTCAACAGGGGGCAGTTCCCACCTTC.

This clone came up once. V and J are TRBV14 and TRBJ1-5, with D possibly TRBD1 on 6 matching bases. Trimming left V 4 bases short and J 9 bases short, with 13 bases between. CDR1 and CDR2 from the germline V gene are SGHDN and FVKESK. This CDR3 is 13 amino acids long. This CDR3 is CASSPKMTGPQHF. In DNA form, the CDR3 reads TGTGCCAGCAGCCCGAAAATGACAGGGCCCCAGCATTTT.

The genes are TRBV27 and TRBJ1-3, with a possible D match to TRBD1 (5 bases). Germline CDR1 reads MNHEY; CDR2 reads SMNVEV (reference sequence). V was pared by 5 bases and J by 0 bases, with 11 bases between. This CDR3 has 15 amino acids. For the CDR3, the DNA is TGTGCCAGCAGTCCCGATACAGGCTCTGGAAACACCATATATTTT. Translated, it gives CASSPDTGSGNTIYF.

The chain carries TRBV28 and TRBJ1-4; D uncertain. CDR3 size: 12 residues. V lost 2 bases to trimming and J lost 7 bases, with 5 bases between them. Germline lookup yields CDR1 MDHEN and CDR2 SYDVKM. CDR3 sequence (DNA): TGTGCCAGCAGTTTACGTTTTGAAAAACTGTTTTTT. Translating gives CASSLRFEKLFF.

The V and J genes are TRBV28 and TRBJ2-5, with D possibly matching TRBD2 (5 bases). The CDR3 totals 14 residues. Germline V gene lookup returns CDR1 MDHEN and CDR2 SYDVKM. Trimming took 6 bases from V and 7 from J, leaving 18 bases between them. The CDR3 nucleotides read TGTGCCAGCAGAAGGCTGAGGGCCGGTAGGACCCAGTACTTC. Protein sequence: CASRRLRAGRTQYF.

This chain uses TRBV28 with TRBJ1-6, with D hard to call. The length of the CDR3 is 13 residues. The ends were cut back, 7 bases at V and 7 bases at J, with 11 bases in the middle. Germline-derived CDR1 and CDR2 are MDHEN and SYDVKM. CDR3 coding DNA: TGTGCCAGCATTCGGGAAGGCAATTCACCCCTCCACTTT. Encoded protein: CASIREGNSPLHF. The full variable domain, rest sourced from reference TRBV28 and TRBJ1-6, is DVKVTQSSRYLVKRTGEKVFLECVQDMDHENMFWYRQDPGLGLRLIYFSYDVKMKEKGDIPEGYSVSREKKERFSLILESASTNQTSMYLCASIREGNSPLHFGNGTRLTVT.

In its sample, this clone was seen a few times. The chain has TRBV19 and TRBJ1-5, with TRBD1 as a possible D gene (6 bases). Germline V gene lookup returns CDR1 LNHDA and CDR2 SQIVND (reference sequence). Trimming cost V 2 bases and J 3 bases, with 11 bases left between them. This CDR3 comprises 15 residues. Here the CDR3 DNA reads TGTGCCAGTAGTATAAAATCGGGACACAATCAGCCCCAGCATTTT. Encoded protein: CASSIKSGHNQPQHF.

The chain carries TRBV18 and TRBJ2-5; D gene uncertain. The ends were cut back, 5 bases at V and 5 bases at J, with 9 bases in the middle. Germline V gives CDR1 KGHSH, CDR2 LQKENI. CDR3 length equals 12 residues. DNA of the CDR3: TGTGCCAGCTCATCTAGTGAGGAGACCCAGTACTTC. Protein sequence: CASSSSEETQYF. The full variable domain, in which reference TRBV18 and TRBJ2-5 provide the parts outside the CDR3, is NAGVMQNPRHLVRRRGQEARLRCSPMKGHSHVYWYRQLPEEGLKFMVYLQKENIIDESGMPKERFSAEFPKEGPSILRIQQVVRGDSAAYFCASSSSEETQYFGPGTRLLVL.

The CDR3 nucleotides are TGTGCCAGCAAGGGGGAGACAGATACGCAGTATTTT. This codes for CASKGETDTQYF. The chain links TRBV28 to TRBJ2-3, with D perhaps matching TRBD1 (6 bases). Trimming removed 7 bases from V and 3 bases from J, with 8 bases in between. CDR1 MDHEN and CDR2 SYDVKM come from the germline V gene. The CDR3 is made up of 12 amino acids. Variable domain in full (rest from reference TRBV28 and TRBJ2-3): DVKVTQSSRYLVKRTGEKVFLECVQDMDHENMFWYRQDPGLGLRLIYFSYDVKMKEKGDIPEGYSVSREKKERFSLILESASTNQTSMYLCASKGETDTQYFGPGTRLTVL.

Written as DNA, the CDR3 is TGTGCCAGCAGCCCAGACCACAGATCTGGCTACACCTTC. Its translation: CASSPDHRSGYTF. This rearrangement joins TRBV7-8 to TRBJ1-2; D not certain. The V gene lost 5 bases and the J gene lost 7 bases, with 14 bases spanning the gap. The germline V gene encodes CDR1 SGHVS and CDR2 FQNEAQ. The CDR3 runs 13 residues.

The gene calls are TRBV7-6 and TRBJ2-5; 9 bases align to TRBD2. There are 16 residues in the CDR3. Germline V CDR1 and CDR2: SGHVS, FNYEAQ. The J segment lost 4 bases and the V segment lost 4 bases, leaving 10 bases of the junction unmatched. CDR3 DNA sequence: TGTGCCAGCAGCTCCTCCGGGACTAGCTCGCGAGAGACCCAGTACTTC. This sequence encodes CASSSSGTSSRETQYF.

Only one count was recorded for this clone. DNA for the CDR3: TGTGCCAGTAGTTCAGACGTCAGGGGCCGCAGACCCCTCCACTTT. Residues: CASSSDVRGRRPLHF. This chain uses TRBV19 with TRBJ1-6; possible D gene TRBD1, 6 bases. CDR1 and CDR2 from the germline V gene are LNHDA and SQIVND (reference sequence). The CDR3 loop spans 15 amino acids. Deletions cut 5 bases from V and 12 bases from J, with 20 bases between. Combining the CDR3 with reference TRBV19 and TRBJ1-6 gives the whole variable domain DGGITQSPKYLFRKEGQNVTLSCEQNLNHDAMYWYRQDPGQGLRLIYYSQIVNDFQKGDIAEGYSVSREKKESFPLTVTSAQKNPTAFYLCASSSDVRGRRPLHFGNGTRLTVT.

The count of this clone is one. The gene calls are TRBV27 and TRBJ2-1, with TRBD2 as a possible D gene (6 bases). CDR1 MNHEY and CDR2 SMNVEV come from the germline V gene (reference sequence). The CDR3 length is 15 residues. The germline V and J ends were trimmed by 2 bases and 8 bases, with 16 bases remaining between them. CDR3 sequence reads: CASSLGTPIIHEQFF. In DNA, the CDR3 is TGTGCCAGCAGTTTAGGGACTCCCATAATCCATGAGCAGTTCTTC.

The chain couples TRBV30 to TRBJ2-1; TRBD1 matches at 9 bases. The CDR3 loop spans 14 amino acids. Losses at the gene ends were 3 bases for V and 3 bases for J; bases not matched to a gene: 3. Germline-derived CDR1 and CDR2 are GTSNPN and SVGIG (reference sequence). CDR3 nucleotide sequence: TGTGCCTGGAGCCTGGGACAGGGCTACAATGAGCAGTTCTTC. This translates into CAWSLGQGYNEQFF.

The chain couples TRBV15 to TRBJ1-4; D call uncertain. This CDR3 region has 12 residues. Per germline, CDR1 LNHNV and CDR2 YYDKDF (reference sequence). V shed 0 bases and J shed 11 bases, with 7 bases lying between them. CDR3 loop: CATSRDRSKLFF. The CDR3 region has the DNA TGTGCCACCAGCAGAGATCGGAGTAAACTGTTTTTT.

The chain recombines TRBV9 with TRBJ2-1; weak D call: TRBD2 (6 bases). With 4 bases removed from V and 0 bases from J, the gap between germline ends came to 11 bases. The CDR3 has 15 residues. In germline, CDR1 is SGDLS, CDR2 YYNGEE. The CDR3 here is CASSPGSPSYNEQFF. In DNA form, the CDR3 reads TGTGCCAGCAGCCCCGGGAGCCCCTCCTACAATGAGCAGTTCTTC.

This clone was seen a few times. V gene TRBV28 combines with J gene TRBJ1-1, with 7 bases identical to TRBD1. The germline gives CDR1 MDHEN, CDR2 SYDVKM. V was clipped by 8 bases and J by 13 bases; unmatched bases: 16. The CDR3 is 13 residues long. CDR3 in amino acids: CASGIRRDRRGFF. The CDR3 bases are TGTGCCAGCGGAATCCGCAGGGACAGAAGAGGTTTCTTT. Supplemented by reference TRBV28 and TRBJ1-1, the full variable domain reads DVKVTQSSRYLVKRTGEKVFLECVQDMDHENMFWYRQDPGLGLRLIYFSYDVKMKEKGDIPEGYSVSREKKERFSLILESASTNQTSMYLCASGIRRDRRGFFGQGTRLTVV.

The chain carries TRBV29-1 and TRBJ1-2; 7 bases map to TRBD1. Germline-derived CDR1 and CDR2 are SQVTM and ANQGSEA. The length of the CDR3 is 15 residues. The ends lost 4 bases at V and 5 bases at J; junction bases unmatched: 13. CDR3 coding DNA: TGCAGCGTTGGGGTGGGGACAGCGCCTTTTTATGGCTACACCTTC. It is translated as CSVGVGTAPFYGYTF.

The chain combines TRBV30 with TRBJ2-2; tentative D call: TRBD2 (5 bases). Between the trimmed V and J ends, which lost 4 bases and 4 bases, there was a span of 19 bases. Germline V CDR1 and CDR2: GTSNPN, SVGIG (reference sequence). This CDR3 is built from 16 residues. DNA for the CDR3: TGTGCCTGGACGGGGATGGCGACCCTAGGCACCGGGGAGCTGTTTTTT. Translating it yields CAWTGMATLGTGELFF.

On this clone itself: One junction end disagrees with the germline gene, perhaps due to a read error. This chain joins TRBV20-1 and TRBJ2-1; 11 nucleotides line up with TRBD2. Germline values: CDR1 DFQATT, CDR2 SNEGSKA (reference sequence). This CDR3 has 14 residues. CDR3 sequence reads: CSASLGGLAGTYLF. CDR3 in DNA: TGCAGTGCTAGTCTGGGCGGACTAGCGGGTACTTATCTCTTC.

This chain connects TRBV27 to TRBJ2-7; 8 bases map to TRBD1. With V trimmed by 6 bases and J by 2 bases, 6 bases remained unmatched. CDR3 length: 14 amino acids. CDR1 is MNHEY, CDR2 SMNVEV, per germline (reference sequence). Here the CDR3 reads CASSRQGNTYEQYF. The CDR3 DNA is TGTGCCAGCAGCCGACAGGGGAATACCTACGAGCAGTACTTC.

This clone was seen a few times. The CDR3 nucleotides are TGTGCCAGCAGTGGAGAGTACCAAGAGACCCAGTACTTC. It translates to CASSGEYQETQYF. This rearrangement joins TRBV2 to TRBJ2-5, with D unclear. V was shortened by 4 bases and J by 0 bases, with 6 bases between the two germline ends. The germline V gene encodes CDR1 SNHLY and CDR2 FYNNEI. This CDR3 is built from 13 residues.

The chain combines TRBV28 with TRBJ1-5, with TRBD1 matching 8 bases. Germline trimming cut 5 bases from V and 6 bases from J; bases unmatched to any gene: 9. This CDR3 is 15 amino acids long. The germline gives CDR1 MDHEN, CDR2 SYDVKM. In DNA, the CDR3 is TGTGCCAGCAGTCTCGGGACAGGACTTGCTCAGCCCCAGCATTTT. Encoded protein: CASSLGTGLAQPQHF.

The rearrangement joins TRBV6-4 to TRBJ1-2, with 7 positions matching TRBD1. The V segment lost 5 bases and the J segment 8 bases; nucleotides outside the gene matches: 8. The CDR3 spans 13 residues. The V gene's germline CDR1 is MRHNA and CDR2 SNTAGT. CDR3 protein: CASSLTRGAGYTF. The CDR3 nucleotides are TGTGCCAGCAGTCTCACCAGGGGGGCCGGCTACACCTTC.